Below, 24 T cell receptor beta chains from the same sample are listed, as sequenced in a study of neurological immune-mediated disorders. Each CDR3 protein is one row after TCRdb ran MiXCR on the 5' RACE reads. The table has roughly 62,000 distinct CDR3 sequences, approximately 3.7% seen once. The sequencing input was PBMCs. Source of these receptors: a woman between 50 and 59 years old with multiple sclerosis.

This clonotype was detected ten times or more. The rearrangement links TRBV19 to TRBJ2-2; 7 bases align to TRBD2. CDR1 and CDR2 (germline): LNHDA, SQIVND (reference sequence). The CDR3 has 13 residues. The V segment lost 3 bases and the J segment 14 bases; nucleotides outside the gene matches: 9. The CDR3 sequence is CASSIPGEGPLFF. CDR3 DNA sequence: TGTGCCAGTAGTATCCCCGGGGAGGGTCCTCTGTTTTTT.

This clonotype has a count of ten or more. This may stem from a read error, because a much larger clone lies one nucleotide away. The CDR3 DNA sequence: TGTGCCAGCACTAGAGGGAGCACCGAGCAGTACTTC. It is translated as CASTRGSTEQYF. V is TRBV7-9 and J is TRBJ2-7, with D perhaps TRBD2 (5 bases). The V end lost 7 bases, the J end lost 6 bases, and 13 bases lay between the germline ends. The CDR3 has 12 amino acids. Germline V gene lookup returns CDR1 SEHNR and CDR2 FQNEAQ (reference sequence).

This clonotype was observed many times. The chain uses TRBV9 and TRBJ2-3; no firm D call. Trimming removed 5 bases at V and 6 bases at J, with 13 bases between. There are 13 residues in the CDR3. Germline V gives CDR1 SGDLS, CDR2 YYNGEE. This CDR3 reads CASSPGPEDTQYF. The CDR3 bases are TGTGCCAGCAGTCCTGGCCCGGAGGATACGCAGTATTTT.

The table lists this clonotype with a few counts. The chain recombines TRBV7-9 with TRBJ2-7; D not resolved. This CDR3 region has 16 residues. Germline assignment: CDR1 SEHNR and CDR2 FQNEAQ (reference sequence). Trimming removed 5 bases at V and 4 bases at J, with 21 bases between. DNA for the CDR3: TGTGCCAGCAGCCACATCCGAGGTGCTACCGAATACGAGCAGTACTTC. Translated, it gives CASSHIRGATEYEQYF.

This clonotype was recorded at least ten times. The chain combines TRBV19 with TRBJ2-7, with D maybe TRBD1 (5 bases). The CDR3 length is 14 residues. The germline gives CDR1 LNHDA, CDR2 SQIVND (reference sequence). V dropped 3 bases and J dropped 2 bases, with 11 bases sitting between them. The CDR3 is CASSILPGPYEQYF. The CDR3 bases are TGTGCCAGTAGTATTCTTCCAGGGCCCTACGAGCAGTACTTC.

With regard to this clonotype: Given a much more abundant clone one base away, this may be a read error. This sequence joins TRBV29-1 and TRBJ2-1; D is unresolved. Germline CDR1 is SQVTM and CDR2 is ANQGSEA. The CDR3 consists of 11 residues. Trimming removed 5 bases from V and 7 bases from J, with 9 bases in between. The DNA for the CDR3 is TGCAGCGTTTTTAAGGGAAATGAGCAGTTCTTC. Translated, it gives CSVFKGNEQFF.

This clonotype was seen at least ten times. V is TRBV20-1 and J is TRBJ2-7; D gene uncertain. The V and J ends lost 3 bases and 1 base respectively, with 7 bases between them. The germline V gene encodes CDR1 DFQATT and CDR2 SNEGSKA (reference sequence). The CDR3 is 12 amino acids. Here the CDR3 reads CSARFISYEQYF. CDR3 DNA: TGCAGTGCTAGGTTTATTTCCTACGAGCAGTACTTC.

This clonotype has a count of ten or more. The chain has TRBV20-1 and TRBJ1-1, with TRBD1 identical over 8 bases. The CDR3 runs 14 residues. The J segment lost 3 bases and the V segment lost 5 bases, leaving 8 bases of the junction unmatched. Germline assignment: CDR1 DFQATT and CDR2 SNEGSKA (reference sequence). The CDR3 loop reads CSAPPRGPDTEAFF. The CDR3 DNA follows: TGCAGTGCTCCTCCCAGGGGGCCGGACACTGAAGCTTTCTTT.

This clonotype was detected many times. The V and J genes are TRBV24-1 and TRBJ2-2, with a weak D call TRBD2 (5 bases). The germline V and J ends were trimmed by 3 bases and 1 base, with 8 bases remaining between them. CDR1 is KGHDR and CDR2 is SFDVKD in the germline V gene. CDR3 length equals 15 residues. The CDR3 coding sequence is TGTGCCACCAGTGATCGTAGCGTGAACACCGGGGAGCTGTTTTTT. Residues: CATSDRSVNTGELFF.

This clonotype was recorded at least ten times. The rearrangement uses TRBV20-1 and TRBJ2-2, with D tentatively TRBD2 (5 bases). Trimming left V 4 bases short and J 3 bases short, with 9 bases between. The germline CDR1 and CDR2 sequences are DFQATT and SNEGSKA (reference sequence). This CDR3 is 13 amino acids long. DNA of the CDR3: TGCAGTGCTAACCGGGAAGACACCGGGGAGCTGTTTTTT. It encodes CSANREDTGELFF.

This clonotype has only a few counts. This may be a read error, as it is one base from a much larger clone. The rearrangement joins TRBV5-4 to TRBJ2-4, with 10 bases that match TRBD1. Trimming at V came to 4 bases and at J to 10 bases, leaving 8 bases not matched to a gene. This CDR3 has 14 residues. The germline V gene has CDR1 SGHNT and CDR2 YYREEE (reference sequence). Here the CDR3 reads CASSVTGGAEIQYF. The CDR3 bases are TGTGCCAGCAGCGTGACAGGGGGCGCGGAAATTCAGTACTTC.

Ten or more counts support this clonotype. CDR3 DNA: TGTGCCAGCAGTTTCCCGGGACGCCGAATGGGGAATGAGCAGTTCTTC. This encodes CASSFPGRRMGNEQFF. V gene TRBV28 combines with J gene TRBJ2-1, with D perhaps being TRBD1 or TRBD2 (5 bases each). V was clipped by 3 bases and J by 7 bases, with 19 bases between them. The germline V gene has CDR1 MDHEN and CDR2 SYDVKM. The length of the CDR3 is 16 residues.

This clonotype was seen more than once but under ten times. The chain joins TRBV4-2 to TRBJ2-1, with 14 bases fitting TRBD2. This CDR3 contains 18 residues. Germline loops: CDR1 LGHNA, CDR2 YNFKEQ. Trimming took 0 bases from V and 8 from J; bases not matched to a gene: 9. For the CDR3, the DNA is TGTGCCAGCAGCCAAGACCAGGGACTAGCGGGAGCCCTCTATGAGCAGTTCTTC. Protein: CASSQDQGLAGALYEQFF.

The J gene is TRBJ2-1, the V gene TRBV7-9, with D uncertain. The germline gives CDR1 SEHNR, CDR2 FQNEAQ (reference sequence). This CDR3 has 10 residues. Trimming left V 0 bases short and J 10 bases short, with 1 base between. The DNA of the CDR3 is TGTGCCAGCAGCTTAGCCGAGCAGTTCTTC. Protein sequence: CASSLAEQFF.

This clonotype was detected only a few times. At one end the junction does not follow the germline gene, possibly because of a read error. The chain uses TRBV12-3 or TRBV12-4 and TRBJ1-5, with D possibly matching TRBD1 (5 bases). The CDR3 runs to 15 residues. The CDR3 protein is CASSPAGMGDQPQNF. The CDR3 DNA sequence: TGTGCCAGCAGTCCTGCTGGGATGGGGGATCAGCCCCAGAATTTT.

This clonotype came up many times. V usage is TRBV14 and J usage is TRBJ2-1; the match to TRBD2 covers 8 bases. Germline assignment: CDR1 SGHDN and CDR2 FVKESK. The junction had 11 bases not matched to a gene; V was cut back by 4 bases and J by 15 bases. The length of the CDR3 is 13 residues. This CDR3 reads CASSLQATGGLFF. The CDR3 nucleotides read TGTGCCAGCAGCCTCCAAGCGACGGGAGGGCTGTTCTTC.

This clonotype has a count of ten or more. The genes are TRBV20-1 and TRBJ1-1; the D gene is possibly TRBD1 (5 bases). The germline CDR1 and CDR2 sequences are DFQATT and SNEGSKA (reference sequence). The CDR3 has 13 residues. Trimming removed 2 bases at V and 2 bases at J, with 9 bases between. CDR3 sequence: CSARQGLNTEAFF. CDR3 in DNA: TGCAGTGCTAGACAGGGCTTAAACACTGAAGCTTTCTTT.

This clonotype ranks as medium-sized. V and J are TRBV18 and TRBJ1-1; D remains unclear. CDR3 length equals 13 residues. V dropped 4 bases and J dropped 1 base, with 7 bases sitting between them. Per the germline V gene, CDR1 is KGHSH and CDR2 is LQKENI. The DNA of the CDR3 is TGTGCCAGCTCACTTGAAGCGAACACTGAAGCTTTCTTT. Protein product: CASSLEANTEAFF.

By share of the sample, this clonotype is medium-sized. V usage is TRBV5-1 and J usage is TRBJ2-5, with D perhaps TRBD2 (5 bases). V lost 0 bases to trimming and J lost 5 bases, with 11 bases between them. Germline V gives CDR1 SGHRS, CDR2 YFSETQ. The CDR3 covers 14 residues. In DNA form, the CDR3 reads TGCGCCAGCAGCTTGGAGGGCAGGAGGGAGACCCAGTACTTC. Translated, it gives CASSLEGRRETQYF.

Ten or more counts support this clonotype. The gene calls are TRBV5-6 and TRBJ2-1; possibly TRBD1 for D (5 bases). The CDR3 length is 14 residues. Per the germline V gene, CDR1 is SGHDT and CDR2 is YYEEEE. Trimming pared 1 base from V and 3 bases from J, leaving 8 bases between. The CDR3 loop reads CASSLPGNYNEQFF. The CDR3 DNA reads TGTGCCAGCAGCTTGCCAGGGAACTACAATGAGCAGTTCTTC.

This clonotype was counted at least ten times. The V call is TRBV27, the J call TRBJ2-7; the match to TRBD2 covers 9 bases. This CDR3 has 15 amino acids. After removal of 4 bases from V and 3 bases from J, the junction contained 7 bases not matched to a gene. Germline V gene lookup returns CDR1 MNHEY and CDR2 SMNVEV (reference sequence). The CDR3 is CASSSLAGENYEQYF. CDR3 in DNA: TGTGCCAGCAGTTCCTTAGCGGGAGAGAACTACGAGCAGTACTTC.

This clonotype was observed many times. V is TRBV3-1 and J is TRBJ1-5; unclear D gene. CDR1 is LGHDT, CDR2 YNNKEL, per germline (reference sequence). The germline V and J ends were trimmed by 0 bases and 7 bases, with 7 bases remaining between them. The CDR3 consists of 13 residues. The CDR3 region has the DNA TGTGCCAGCAGCCAAGATGTAATGCAGCCCCAGCATTTT. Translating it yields CASSQDVMQPQHF.

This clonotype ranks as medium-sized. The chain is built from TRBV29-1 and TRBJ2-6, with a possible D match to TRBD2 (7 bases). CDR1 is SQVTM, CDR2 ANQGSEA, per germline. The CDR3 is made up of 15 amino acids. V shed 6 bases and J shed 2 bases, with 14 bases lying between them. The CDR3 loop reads CSVGRGGTGANVLTF. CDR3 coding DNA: TGCAGCGTGGGGAGGGGGGGGACTGGGGCCAACGTCCTGACTTTC. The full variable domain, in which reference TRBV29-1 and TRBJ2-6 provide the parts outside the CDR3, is SAVISQKPSRDICQRGTSLTIQCQVDSQVTMMFWYRQQPGQSLTLIATANQGSEATYESGFVIDKFPISRPNLTFSTLTVSNMSPEDSSIYLCSVGRGGTGANVLTFGAGSRLTVL.

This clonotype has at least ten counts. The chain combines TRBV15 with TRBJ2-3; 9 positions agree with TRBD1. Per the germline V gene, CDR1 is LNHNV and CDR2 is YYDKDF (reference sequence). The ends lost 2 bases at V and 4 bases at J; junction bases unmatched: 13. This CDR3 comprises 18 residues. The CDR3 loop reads CATSRNPPGQGVPDTQYF. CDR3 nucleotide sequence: TGTGCCACCAGCAGAAACCCTCCGGGACAGGGAGTCCCAGATACGCAGTATTTT.